The clone carrying this TCR beta chain was picked up one time. The germline V gene encodes CDR1 SGHDT and CDR2 YYEEEE. This CDR3 is built from 17 residues. V dropped 4 bases and J dropped 5; count of bases not matched to a gene: 10. In the original workflow: Reference gene primer amplification yielded estimated nucleated cell counts. Assay used: immunoSEQ multiplex PCR; TCRdb lists only in-frame clones, some missing. V and J calls and clone size are copied from that table; D and trimming were computed from the DNA. The sample has 200,000 to 300,000 clones, roughly 88% seen once. This sample was taken from a study of blood T cell repertoires in COVID-19. Overall study: Acute and convalescent COVID-19 specimens originated in the United States, Italy and Spain. PBMCs, B-cell-depleted T cells, or T cells provided the cDNA or gDNA that made up the material.

This TCR was sampled from a man aged 35-49 years who had recovered from COVID-19. The sample taken for sequencing was peripheral blood. The V and J genes are TRBV5-6 and TRBJ2-2, with 11 bases matching TRBD2. The CDR3 DNA is TGTGCCAGCAGCGGGCTGGGACTAGCGGAAGGGACCGGGGAGCTGTTTTTT. It yields the protein CASSGLGLAEGTGELFF.